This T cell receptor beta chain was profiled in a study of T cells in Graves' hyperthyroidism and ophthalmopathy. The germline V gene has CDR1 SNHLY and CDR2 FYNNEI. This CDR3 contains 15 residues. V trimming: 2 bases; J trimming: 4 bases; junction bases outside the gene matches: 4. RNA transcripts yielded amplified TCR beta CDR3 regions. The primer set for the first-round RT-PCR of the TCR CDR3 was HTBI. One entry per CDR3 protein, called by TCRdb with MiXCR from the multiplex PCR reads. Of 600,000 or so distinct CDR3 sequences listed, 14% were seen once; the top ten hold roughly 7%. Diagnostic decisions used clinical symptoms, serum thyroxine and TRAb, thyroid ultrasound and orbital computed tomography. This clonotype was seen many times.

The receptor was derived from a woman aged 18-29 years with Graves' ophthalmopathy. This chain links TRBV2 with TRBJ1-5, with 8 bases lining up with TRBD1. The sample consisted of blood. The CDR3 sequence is CASSESWTGNQPQHF. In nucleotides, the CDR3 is TGTGCCAGCAGTGAATCGTGGACAGGGAATCAGCCCCAGCATTTT.